These 29 T cell receptor beta chains were sequenced from one sample in a study of Graves' ophthalmopathy and Graves' hyperthyroidism. Using RNA transcripts, the TCR beta CDR3 regions were amplified. The first round was an RT-PCR with HTBI primers, and the second round was a multiplex PCR. TCRdb recomputed calls from the multiplex PCR reads with MiXCR, one row per CDR3 protein. Among hundreds of thousands of distinct CDR3 sequences listed, under 25% were seen once. The specimen was peripheral blood. The receptor set was obtained from a woman younger than 35 with stable Graves' hyperthyroidism.

This clonotype was seen more than once but under ten times. This chain links TRBV28 with TRBJ1-1; no clear D gene. Per the germline V gene, CDR1 is MDHEN and CDR2 is SYDVKM. The CDR3 consists of 11 residues. V lost 9 bases and J 4 bases, leaving 9 bases between the germline ends. This CDR3 reads CASTLGTEAFF. The CDR3, as DNA: TGTGCCAGTACCTTGGGCACTGAAGCTTTCTTT.

This clonotype was seen at least ten times. The V call is TRBV6-2 or TRBV6-3, the J call TRBJ1-1; possible D gene TRBD1, 5 bases. Trimming took 6 bases from V and 8 from J, leaving 10 bases between them. The CDR3 spans 11 residues. In germline, CDR1 is MNHEY, CDR2 SVGEGT. For the CDR3, the DNA is TGTGCCAGCAGCCACGGACAAGAAGCTTTCTTT. Translating gives CASSHGQEAFF.

This clonotype was observed at least ten times. The V and J genes are TRBV6-1 and TRBJ2-5; 7 bases line up with TRBD2. Germline-derived CDR1 and CDR2 are MNHNS and SASEGT. Germline trimming cut 5 bases from V and 5 bases from J; bases unmatched to any gene: 8. The CDR3 is 14 residues long. The CDR3 DNA sequence: TGTGCCAGCAGTAAACTAGCGTTGGTGGAGACCCAGTACTTC. Translation gives CASSKLALVETQYF.

This clonotype was seen ten or more times. The genes are TRBV6-1 and TRBJ1-2; D not certain. Germline lookup yields CDR1 MNHNS and CDR2 SASEGT. With 3 bases removed from V and 3 bases from J, the gap between germline ends came to 5 bases. The CDR3 extends over 12 amino acids. The CDR3 DNA reads as TGTGCCAGCAGTGATCGATACTATGGCTACACCTTC. It codes for CASSDRYYGYTF.

This clonotype was observed at least ten times. The genes are TRBV15 and TRBJ1-2, with D unclear. V shed 5 bases and J shed 8 bases, with 12 bases lying between them. The CDR3 loop spans 12 amino acids. Per the germline V gene, CDR1 is LNHNV and CDR2 is YYDKDF (reference sequence). Here the CDR3 reads CATSRVPGGYTF. The CDR3 coding sequence is TGTGCCACCAGCCGAGTACCCGGAGGCTACACCTTC.

This clonotype was seen many times. The chain couples TRBV12-5 to TRBJ1-1; D may be TRBD1 (5 bases). The CDR3 is 14 amino acids. The germline V gene encodes CDR1 LGHNT and CDR2 FRNRAP. Trimming took 7 bases from V and 3 from J, leaving 15 bases between them. For the CDR3, the DNA is TGTGCTAGTGCCCCAACAGGTGAAGACACTGAAGCTTTCTTT. Translated, it gives CASAPTGEDTEAFF.

This clonotype was seen at least ten times. This chain links TRBV15 with TRBJ1-1; TRBD1 is a possible D gene (5 bases). Per the germline V gene, CDR1 is LNHNV and CDR2 is YYDKDF (reference sequence). The germline V and J ends were trimmed by 0 bases and 4 bases, with 12 bases remaining between them. CDR3 length equals 15 residues. The CDR3, as DNA: TGTGCCACCAGCAGAGAATGGGGGAGCGGCACTGAAGCTTTCTTT. This translates into CATSREWGSGTEAFF.

This clonotype has at least ten counts. The rearrangement joins TRBV6-2 or TRBV6-3 to TRBJ1-1; D is possibly TRBD1 (6 bases). The germline V gene encodes CDR1 MNHEY and CDR2 SVGEGT. V lost 5 bases and J 1 base, leaving 14 bases between the germline ends. This CDR3 contains 15 residues. CDR3 DNA sequence: TGTGCCAGCAGTCCCCGGACAGCTAAGAACACTGAAGCTTTCTTT. As protein: CASSPRTAKNTEAFF.

This clonotype was counted many times. V gene TRBV20-1 combines with J gene TRBJ2-7; 8 bases map to TRBD1. Looked up from germline, CDR1 is DFQATT and CDR2 is SNEGSKA (reference sequence). The CDR3 loop spans 13 amino acids. V was clipped by 3 bases and J by 6 bases; unmatched bases: 7. The CDR3 DNA reads as TGCAGTGCTAGGGCAGGGGGCTGGGGCGAGCAGTACTTC. It yields the protein CSARAGGWGEQYF.

About this clonotype: One end of the junction fails to match germline, which may point to a read error. The chain has TRBV27 and TRBJ1-5; D unresolved. Germline assignment: CDR1 MNHEY and CDR2 SMNVEV (reference sequence). The CDR3 covers 13 residues. In DNA form, the CDR3 reads TGTGCCAGCAGTAGTTTTAGCGATCAGCCCCAGCATTTT. Translating it yields CASSSFSDQPQHF.

This clonotype was counted ten times or more. This chain connects TRBV2 to TRBJ2-2; D perhaps matches TRBD2 (5 bases). CDR1 is SNHLY, CDR2 FYNNEI, per germline. CDR3 length: 14 residues. V was pared by 4 bases and J by 3 bases, with 9 bases between. The CDR3 protein is CASSVSAYTGELFF. DNA for the CDR3: TGTGCCAGCAGTGTTAGCGCCTACACCGGGGAGCTGTTTTTT. The full variable domain, completed using reference TRBV2 and TRBJ2-2, is EPEVTQTPSHQVTQMGQEVILRCVPISNHLYFYWYRQILGQKVEFLVSFYNNEISEKSEIFDDQFSVERPDGSNFTLKIRSTKLEDSAMYFCASSVSAYTGELFFGEGSRLTVL.

The rearrangement links TRBV12-3 or TRBV12-4 to TRBJ1-5; 7 bases are shared with TRBD1. There are 17 residues in the CDR3. Unmatched junction bases numbered 12, after V lost 4 bases and J lost 3 bases. The CDR3 protein is CASSYVLTGQNNQPQHF. The CDR3 DNA reads as TGTGCCAGCAGTTACGTACTCACGGGACAGAACAATCAGCCCCAGCATTTT.

Ten or more counts support this clonotype. This chain links TRBV7-8 with TRBJ2-7; 10 nucleotides line up with TRBD2. Germline V gene data show CDR1 as SGHVS and CDR2 as FQNEAQ. The CDR3 extends over 17 amino acids. J lost 3 bases, V lost 0 bases, and 8 bases had no gene match. Here the CDR3 reads CASSLALLAGVFYEQYF. The CDR3 coding sequence is TGTGCCAGCAGCTTAGCCTTGCTAGCGGGAGTATTCTACGAGCAGTACTTC.

This clonotype appeared a few times. A much larger clone differs by one base, so this may be a read error. This sequence joins TRBV9 and TRBJ1-3, with TRBD1 matching 8 bases. This CDR3 is built from 14 residues. The V and J ends lost 4 bases and 2 bases, in that order; junction bases with no gene match: 2. Germline V CDR1 and CDR2: SGDLS, YYNGEE. The CDR3 DNA reads TGTGCCAGCAGCCAGACAGGGGCTGGAAACACCATATATTTT. Translating gives CASSQTGAGNTIYF.

The sample holds many counts of this clonotype. This chain connects TRBV11-2 to TRBJ2-5, with TRBD2 matching 10 bases. Germline CDR1 and CDR2: SGHAT and FQNNGV. This CDR3 contains 17 residues. The V segment lost 5 bases and the J segment 5 bases; nucleotides outside the gene matches: 14. The CDR3 DNA sequence: TGTGCCAGCAGCCTCGGCCGGCTAGCGGGAGATAGGGAGACCCAGTACTTC. Its protein product is CASSLGRLAGDRETQYF.

The CDR3 region has the DNA TGCGCCAGCAGCTTGCAGTTCAGGGGGCCAGAGACCCAGTACTTC. Translating it yields CASSLQFRGPETQYF. This chain joins TRBV5-1 and TRBJ2-5; 8 nucleotides match TRBD1. The germline V gene has CDR1 SGHRS and CDR2 YFSETQ. J gave up 4 bases and V 1 base, and 6 bases lay outside the gene matches. The CDR3 sequence is 15 residues long.

This clonotype was seen ten or more times. The J gene is TRBJ1-2, the V gene TRBV7-2, with TRBD1 identical over 7 bases. The CDR3 is 14 residues long. Germline trimming cut 7 bases from V and 4 bases from J; bases unmatched to any gene: 9. Germline lookup yields CDR1 SGHTA and CDR2 FQGNSA. CDR3 sequence reads: CASNLETGPYGYTF. CDR3 DNA: TGTGCCAGCAACCTAGAGACAGGGCCCTATGGCTACACCTTC.

This sequence joins TRBV7-3 and TRBJ2-5; D is tentatively TRBD1 or TRBD2 (5 bases each). CDR3 length: 13 amino acids. V shed 3 bases and J shed 3 bases, with 8 bases lying between them. Germline CDR1 and CDR2: SGHTA and FQGTGA. Here the CDR3 DNA reads TGTGCCAGCAGCTTCAGGGACGAAGAGACCCAGTACTTC. Residues: CASSFRDEETQYF.

In this sample, this clonotype turned up many times. The CDR3 sequence is CASSRRTSGGSGANVLTF. DNA of the CDR3: TGTGCCAGCAGTCGTCGGACTAGCGGGGGCTCTGGGGCCAACGTCCTGACTTTC. The rearrangement uses TRBV6-4 and TRBJ2-6, with 13 bases lining up with TRBD2. CDR1 is MRHNA, CDR2 SNTAGT, per germline. The CDR3 has 18 amino acids. Trimming took 5 bases from V and 0 from J; bases not matched to a gene: 4.

Many counts were recorded for this clonotype. The chain employs TRBV20-1 and TRBJ2-7, with D maybe TRBD2 (6 bases). Germline CDR1 DFQATT, CDR2 SNEGSKA (reference sequence). V was cut by 1 base and J by 4 bases, with 14 bases left in between. The CDR3 spans 14 residues. CDR3 in DNA: TGCAGTGCTAGAGCCCGCCGGGGGTGGTACGAGCAGTACTTC. Its translation: CSARARRGWYEQYF.

The V and J genes are TRBV6-1 and TRBJ2-4; no firm D call. This CDR3 has 11 residues. CDR1 MNHNS and CDR2 SASEGT come from the germline V gene. V lost 6 bases and J 5 bases, leaving 5 bases between the germline ends. The CDR3 nucleotides read TGTGCCAGCAGACGGGAAAACATTCAGTACTTC. This gives the protein CASRRENIQYF.

The chain carries TRBV19 and TRBJ1-2; D is possibly TRBD1 (5 bases). Trimming removed 7 bases from V and 8 bases from J, with 14 bases in between. The CDR3 is made up of 12 amino acids. From germline, CDR1 is LNHDA and CDR2 SQIVND (reference sequence). CDR3 loop: CASTNRREGYTF. CDR3 nucleotides: TGTGCCAGTACCAACCGCAGGGAAGGCTACACCTTC.

There are many counts of this clonotype. The rearrangement joins TRBV29-1 to TRBJ1-1, with D uncertain. This CDR3 has 13 amino acids. Germline lookup yields CDR1 SQVTM and CDR2 ANQGSEA. Trimming pared 4 bases from V and 0 bases from J, leaving 9 bases between. CDR3 region: CSVARRMNTEAFF. Here the CDR3 DNA reads TGCAGCGTTGCCCGACGGATGAACACTGAAGCTTTCTTT.

Of note for this clonotype: This may be a read error: a much more frequent sequence differs by one nucleotide. This chain uses TRBV7-3 with TRBJ2-5, with D possibly called TRBD1 or TRBD2 (5 bases each). The length of the CDR3 is 14 residues. Germline assignment: CDR1 SGHTA and CDR2 FQGTGA. The CDR3 region is CAGSPQGHQETQYF. CDR3 bases: TGTGCCGGCAGTCCCCAGGGACACCAAGAGACCCAGTACTTC.

The sample holds many counts of this clonotype. This chain connects TRBV2 to TRBJ1-2; a weak D match, TRBD1 (6 bases). This CDR3 is 13 amino acids long. Trimming stripped 6 bases from V and 4 bases from J, with 12 bases between. Germline V gives CDR1 SNHLY, CDR2 FYNNEI. The CDR3 reads CASRQGQSYGYTF. The CDR3, as DNA: TGTGCCAGCAGACAAGGACAGTCCTATGGCTACACCTTC.

This chain joins TRBV2 and TRBJ2-7, with D uncertain. Germline assignment: CDR1 SNHLY and CDR2 FYNNEI. V lost 2 bases, J lost 3 bases, and 14 bases lay in between. CDR3 length: 15 amino acids. This chain's CDR3 is CASSELAFLVYEQYF. In DNA form, the CDR3 reads TGTGCCAGCAGTGAATTGGCTTTTTTGGTCTACGAGCAGTACTTC.

The chain is built from TRBV6-2 or TRBV6-3 and TRBJ2-5; D may correspond to TRBD1 or TRBD2 (6 bases each). The CDR3 has 14 residues. V was pared by 6 bases and J by 4 bases, with 15 bases between. CDR1 is MNHEY and CDR2 is SVGEGT in the germline V gene. The CDR3 nucleotides read TGTGCCAGCAGCCCCCGGGGGCCCACAGAGACCCAGTACTTC. Translating gives CASSPRGPTETQYF.

Notes on this clonotype: At one end, the junction sequence differs from germline, possibly due to a read error. This sequence joins TRBV14 and TRBJ2-5, with 7 bases that match TRBD2. This CDR3 comprises 13 residues. Germline lookup yields CDR1 SGHDN and CDR2 FVKESK. Here the CDR3 reads CASSQSVGTKIDF. The DNA for the CDR3 is TGTGCCAGCAGCCAATCCGTAGGGACTAAAATCGACTTC.

This clonotype occurred many times. The chain uses TRBV7-9 and TRBJ2-5; D gene uncertain. Trimming took off 1 base at V and 1 base at J, with 7 bases between the two ends. Germline values: CDR1 SEHNR, CDR2 FQNEAQ (reference sequence). CDR3 size: 14 residues. This CDR3 reads CASSLVLAQETQYF. The DNA of the CDR3 is TGTGCCAGCAGCTTAGTTCTGGCCCAAGAGACCCAGTACTTC.